This T cell receptor beta chain appears in the sequencing data of a study of control samples from healthy donors and cancer patients. Sequenced by immunoSEQ multiplex PCR; TCRdb stores in-frame clones only, minus some. The data hold 150,000 to 200,000 clones, with 80% to 95% observed a single time. CDR3 length equals 15 residues. V was pared by 0 bases and J by 4 bases, with 12 bases between. Germline CDR1 and CDR2: MNHNS and SASEGT. The material sequenced was blood. This TCR was recovered from a woman aged 40 to 50 in good health. V gene TRBV6-1 combines with J gene TRBJ1-2; no firm D call. CDR3 loop: CASSEAFPRIYGYTF. The DNA for the CDR3 is TGTGCCAGCAGTGAAGCCTTCCCGAGAATCTATGGCTACACCTTC.